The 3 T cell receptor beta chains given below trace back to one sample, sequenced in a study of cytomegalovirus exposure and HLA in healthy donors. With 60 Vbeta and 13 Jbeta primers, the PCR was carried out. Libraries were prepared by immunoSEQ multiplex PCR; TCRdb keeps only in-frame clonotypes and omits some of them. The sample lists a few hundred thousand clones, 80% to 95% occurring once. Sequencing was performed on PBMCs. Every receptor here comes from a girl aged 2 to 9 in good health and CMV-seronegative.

DNA of the CDR3: TGTGCCAGCTCCGTCCTGGGGGGGGGAGCTTTCTTT. Translating it yields CASSVLGGGAFF. The rearrangement links TRBV18 to TRBJ1-1; possible D gene TRBD1, 5 bases. The germline V gene encodes CDR1 KGHSH and CDR2 LQKENI. CDR3 size: 12 residues. Trimming took 6 bases from V and 10 from J, leaving 15 bases between them.

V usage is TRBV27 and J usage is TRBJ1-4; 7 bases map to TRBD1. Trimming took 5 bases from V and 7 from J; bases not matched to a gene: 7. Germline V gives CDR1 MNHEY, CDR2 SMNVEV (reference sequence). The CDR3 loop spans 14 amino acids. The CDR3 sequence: CASSLGTDTEKLFF. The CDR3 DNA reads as TGTGCCAGCAGTCTCGGGACAGATACTGAAAAACTGTTTTTT.

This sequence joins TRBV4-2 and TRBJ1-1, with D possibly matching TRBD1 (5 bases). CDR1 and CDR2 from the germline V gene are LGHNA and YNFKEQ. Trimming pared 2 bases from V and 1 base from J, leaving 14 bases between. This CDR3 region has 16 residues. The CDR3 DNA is TGTGCCAGCAGCCAAAGTCCCGGGGGGTGGAACACTGAAGCTTTCTTT. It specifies CASSQSPGGWNTEAFF.